The sequence of this TCR beta chain was determined in a study of T cells in Graves' hyperthyroidism and ophthalmopathy. J was trimmed by 5 bases and V by 4 bases; bases with no gene match: 8. This CDR3 comprises 15 residues. Germline-derived CDR1 and CDR2 are SGHVS and FQNEAQ. Details on this clonotype: The antigen remains undetermined.

Researchers took RNA transcripts and amplified the TCR beta CDR3 regions from them. The HTBI primer set served for first-round RT-PCR of the TCR CDR3. MiXCR, run by TCRdb on the multiplex PCR reads, gives a single entry per CDR3 protein. The table includes 650,000 to 800,000 distinct CDR3 sequences, 45% detected once. Study-level results: In the blood, most expanded thyroid clonotypes above 0.001 appeared as well. A model built on 13 V-J features separated ophthalmopathy from stable hyperthyroidism.

Diagnosing involved the use of clinical symptoms, serum thyroxine and TRAb, thyroid ultrasound and orbital computed tomography. The TCR sequence derives from an adult man with Graves' disease, either hyperthyroidism or ophthalmopathy (not recorded which). This chain connects TRBV7-8 to TRBJ1-2; 9 bases map to TRBD1. The sample comprised peripheral blood or thyroid tissue (not recorded which). The CDR3 sequence is CASSSYGQGMYGYTF. CDR3 nucleotides: TGTGCCAGCAGCTCTTACGGACAGGGGATGTATGGCTACACCTTC.